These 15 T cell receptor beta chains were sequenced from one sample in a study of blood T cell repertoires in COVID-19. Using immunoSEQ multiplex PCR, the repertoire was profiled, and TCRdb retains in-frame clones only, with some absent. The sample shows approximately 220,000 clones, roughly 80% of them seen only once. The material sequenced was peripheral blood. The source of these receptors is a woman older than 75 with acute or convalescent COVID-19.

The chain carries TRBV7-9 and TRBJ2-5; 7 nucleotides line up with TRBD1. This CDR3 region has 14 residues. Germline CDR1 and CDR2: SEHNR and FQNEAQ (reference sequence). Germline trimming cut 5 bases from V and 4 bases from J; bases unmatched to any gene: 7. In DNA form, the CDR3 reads TGTGCCAGCAGCACAGCGACAGGGAGAGAGACCCAGTACTTC. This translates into CASSTATGRETQYF.

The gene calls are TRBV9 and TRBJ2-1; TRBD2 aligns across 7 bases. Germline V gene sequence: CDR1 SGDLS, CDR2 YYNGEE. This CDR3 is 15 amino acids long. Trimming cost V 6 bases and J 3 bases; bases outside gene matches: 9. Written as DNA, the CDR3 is TGTGCCAGCACCCCTTCAGCTAGCGGCTACAATGAGCAGTTCTTC. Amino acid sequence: CASTPSASGYNEQFF. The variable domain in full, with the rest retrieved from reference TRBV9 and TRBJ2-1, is DSGVTQTPKHLITATGQRVTLRCSPRSGDLSVYWYQQSLDQGLQFLIQYYNGEERAKGNILERFSAQQFPDLHSELNLSSLELGDSALYFCASTPSASGYNEQFFGPGTRLTVL.

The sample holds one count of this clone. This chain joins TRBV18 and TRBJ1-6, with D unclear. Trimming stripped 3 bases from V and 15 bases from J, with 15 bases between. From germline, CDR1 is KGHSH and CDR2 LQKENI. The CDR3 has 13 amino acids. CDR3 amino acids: CASSPSMETDLHF. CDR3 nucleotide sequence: TGTGCCAGCTCACCCAGTATGGAGACTGACCTCCACTTT. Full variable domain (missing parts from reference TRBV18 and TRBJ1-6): NAGVMQNPRHLVRRRGQEARLRCSPMKGHSHVYWYRQLPEEGLKFMVYLQKENIIDESGMPKERFSAEFPKEGPSILRIQQVVRGDSAAYFCASSPSMETDLHFGNGTRLTVT.

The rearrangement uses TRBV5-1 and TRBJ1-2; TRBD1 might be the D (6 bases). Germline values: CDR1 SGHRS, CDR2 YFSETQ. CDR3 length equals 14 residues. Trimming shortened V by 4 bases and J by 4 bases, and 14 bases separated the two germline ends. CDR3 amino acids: CASSPRQAFYGYTF. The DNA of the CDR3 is TGCGCCAGCAGCCCAAGACAGGCATTCTATGGCTACACCTTC.

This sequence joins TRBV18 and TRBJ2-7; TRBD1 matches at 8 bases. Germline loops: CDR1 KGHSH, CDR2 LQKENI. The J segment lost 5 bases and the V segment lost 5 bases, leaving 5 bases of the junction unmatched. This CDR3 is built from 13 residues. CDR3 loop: CASSSGGRDEQYF. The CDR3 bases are TGTGCCAGCTCATCAGGGGGCCGAGACGAGCAGTACTTC.

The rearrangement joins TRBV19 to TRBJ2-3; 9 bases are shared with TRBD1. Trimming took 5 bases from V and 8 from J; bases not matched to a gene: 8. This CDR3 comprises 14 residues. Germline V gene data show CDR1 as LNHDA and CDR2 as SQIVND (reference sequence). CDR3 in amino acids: CASSLGQGSPTQYF. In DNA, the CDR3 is TGTGCCAGTAGTTTAGGACAGGGGAGCCCTACGCAGTATTTT.

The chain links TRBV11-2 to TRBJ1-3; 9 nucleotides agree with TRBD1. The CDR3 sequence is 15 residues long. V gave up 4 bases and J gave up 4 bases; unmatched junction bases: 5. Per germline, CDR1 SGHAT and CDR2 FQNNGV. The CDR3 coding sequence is TGTGCCAGCAGCTCCGGGACAGGGAACGGAAACACCATATATTTT. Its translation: CASSSGTGNGNTIYF.

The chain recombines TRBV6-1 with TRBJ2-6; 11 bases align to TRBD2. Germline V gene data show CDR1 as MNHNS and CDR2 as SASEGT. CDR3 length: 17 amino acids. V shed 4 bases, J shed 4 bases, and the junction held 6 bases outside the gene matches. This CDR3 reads CASSVTSGSSGANVLTF. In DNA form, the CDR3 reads TGTGCCAGCAGTGTTACTAGCGGGAGCTCCGGGGCCAACGTCCTGACTTTC.

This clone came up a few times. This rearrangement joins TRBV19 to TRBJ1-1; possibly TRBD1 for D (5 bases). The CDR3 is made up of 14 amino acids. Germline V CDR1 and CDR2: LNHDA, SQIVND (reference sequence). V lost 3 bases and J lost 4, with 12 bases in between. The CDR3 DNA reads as TGTGCCAGTAGTATCGGAGTGGGGGGCACTGAAGCTTTCTTT. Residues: CASSIGVGGTEAFF.

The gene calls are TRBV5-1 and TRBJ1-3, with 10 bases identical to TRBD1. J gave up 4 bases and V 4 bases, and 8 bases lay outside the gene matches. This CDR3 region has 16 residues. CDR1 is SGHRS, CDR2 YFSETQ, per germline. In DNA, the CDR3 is TGCGCCAGCAGCAAAATGACAGGGGGCGCCGGAAACACCATATATTTT. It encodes CASSKMTGGAGNTIYF.

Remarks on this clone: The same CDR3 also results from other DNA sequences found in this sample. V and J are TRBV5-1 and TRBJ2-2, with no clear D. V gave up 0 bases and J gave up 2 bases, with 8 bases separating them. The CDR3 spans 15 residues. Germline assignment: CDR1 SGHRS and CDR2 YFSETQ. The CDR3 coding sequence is TGCGCCAGCAGCTTGGGCGGCCTTAACACCGGGGAGCTGTTTTTT. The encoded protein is CASSLGGLNTGELFF.

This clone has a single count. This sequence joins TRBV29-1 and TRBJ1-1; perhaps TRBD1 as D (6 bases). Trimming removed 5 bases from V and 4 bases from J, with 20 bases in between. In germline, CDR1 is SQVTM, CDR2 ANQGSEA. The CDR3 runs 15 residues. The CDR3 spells CSVSPSGGGFTEAFF. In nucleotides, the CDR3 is TGCAGCGTTTCCCCTTCTGGGGGGGGCTTCACTGAAGCTTTCTTT.

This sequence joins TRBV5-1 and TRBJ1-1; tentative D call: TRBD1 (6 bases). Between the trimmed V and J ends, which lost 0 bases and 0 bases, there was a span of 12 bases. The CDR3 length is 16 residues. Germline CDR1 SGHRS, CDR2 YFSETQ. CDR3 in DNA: TGCGCCAGCAGCTTGGGGTCCACAGGGTTGAACACTGAAGCTTTCTTT. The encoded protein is CASSLGSTGLNTEAFF. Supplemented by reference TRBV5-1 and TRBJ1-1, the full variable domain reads KAGVTQTPRYLIKTRGQQVTLSCSPISGHRSVSWYQQTPGQGLQFLFEYFSETQRNKGNFPGRFSGRQFSNSRSEMNVSTLELGDSALYLCASSLGSTGLNTEAFFGQGTRLTVV.

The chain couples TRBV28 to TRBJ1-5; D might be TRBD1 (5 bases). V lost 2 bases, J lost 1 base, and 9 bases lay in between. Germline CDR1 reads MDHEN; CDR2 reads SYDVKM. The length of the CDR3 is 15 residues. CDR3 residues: CASSLGQGSNQPQHF. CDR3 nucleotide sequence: TGTGCCAGCAGTTTAGGGCAGGGCAGCAATCAGCCCCAGCATTTT.

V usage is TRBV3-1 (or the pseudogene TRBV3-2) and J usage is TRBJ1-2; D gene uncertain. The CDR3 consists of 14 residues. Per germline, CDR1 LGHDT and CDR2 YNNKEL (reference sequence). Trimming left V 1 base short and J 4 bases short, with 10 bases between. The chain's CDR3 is CASSQGAGIYGYTF. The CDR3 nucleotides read TGTGCCAGCAGCCAAGGCGCGGGGATCTATGGCTACACCTTC.